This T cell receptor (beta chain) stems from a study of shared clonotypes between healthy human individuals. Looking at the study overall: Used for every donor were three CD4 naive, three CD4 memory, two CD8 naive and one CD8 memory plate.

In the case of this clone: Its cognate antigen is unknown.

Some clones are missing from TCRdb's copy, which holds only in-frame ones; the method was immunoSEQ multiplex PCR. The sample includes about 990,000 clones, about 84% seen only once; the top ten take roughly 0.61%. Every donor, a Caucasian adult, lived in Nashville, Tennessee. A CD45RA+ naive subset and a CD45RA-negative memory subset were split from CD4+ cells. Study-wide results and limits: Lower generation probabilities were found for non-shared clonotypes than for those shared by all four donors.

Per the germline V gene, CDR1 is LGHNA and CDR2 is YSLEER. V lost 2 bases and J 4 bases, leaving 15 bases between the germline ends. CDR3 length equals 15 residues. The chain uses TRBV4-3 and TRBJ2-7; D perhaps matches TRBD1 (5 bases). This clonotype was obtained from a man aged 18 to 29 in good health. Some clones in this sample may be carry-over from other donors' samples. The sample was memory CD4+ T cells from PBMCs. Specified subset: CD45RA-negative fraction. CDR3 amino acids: CASSQRAATDYEQYF. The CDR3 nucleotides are TGCGCCAGCAGCCAACGAGCCGCGACAGATTACGAGCAGTACTTC.